The source of this T cell receptor (beta chain) is a study of identical twins. TCRdb processed the 5' RACE reads anew with MiXCR; each CDR3 protein has one entry. The repertoire holds about 250,000 distinct CDR3 sequences, with roughly 13% as singletons. CDR3 length equals 18 residues. Sequencing was done on a sample of memory (CD45RO+) T cells sorted from blood. The chain has TRBV21-1 and TRBJ2-1; TRBD2 is taken as the D call from the table, unchecked against the DNA. TRBV21-1 is designated a pseudogene. This TCR was sampled from a woman between 18 and 30 years old in good health. The CDR3 region is CASSNLILGLFRDNEQFF. For the CDR3, the DNA is TGTGCCAGCAGCAATTTAATCCTGGGACTTTTTAGGGACAATGAGCAGTTCTTC.